One sample yielded the 18 T cell receptor beta chains listed below, sequenced in a study of CD8 T cells in ankylosing spondylitis. General study results and limits: Ankylosing spondylitis blood appeared to carry a characteristic TCR beta motif of roughly 8 highly homologous variants.

TCRdb itself ran the 5' RACE reads through MiXCR, one entry per CDR3 protein. Of some 840,000 distinct CDR3 sequences in the sample, about 11% were seen once. No antigen is known for these receptors. Sequencing used blood, either unsorted or a sorted T cell fraction (not recorded which). The receptors originated from a male donor with ankylosing spondylitis.

This clonotype turned up a few times. The gene calls are TRBV13 and TRBJ1-1; D is unresolved. Germline V gene data show CDR1 as PRHDT and CDR2 as FYEKMQ (reference sequence). V was shortened by 8 bases and J by 0 bases, with 13 bases between the two germline ends. The CDR3 runs to 14 residues. The CDR3 bases are TGTGCCAGCTCGGGAGGGCCGATGAACACTGAAGCTTTCTTT. Protein: CASSGGPMNTEAFF.

Of note for this clonotype: It may be a read error: a sequence one base away is much more abundant. V usage is TRBV5-1 and J usage is TRBJ1-1, with 7 bases fitting TRBD1. The V gene's germline CDR1 is SGHRS and CDR2 YFSETQ. The CDR3 contains 12 residues. The CDR3 sequence is CASSVTGTDAFF. The CDR3 DNA reads as TGCGCCAGCAGCGTGACAGGGACTGACGCTTTCTTT.

The genes are TRBV24-1 and TRBJ2-7, with TRBD1 identical over 8 bases. Trimming cost V 4 bases and J 1 base; bases outside gene matches: 2. The CDR3 spans 14 residues. In germline, CDR1 is KGHDR, CDR2 SFDVKD. CDR3 sequence reads: CATSEGDRSYEQYF. CDR3 DNA sequence: TGTGCCACCAGTGAAGGGGACAGGTCCTACGAGCAGTACTTC.

A few counts support this clonotype. This rearrangement joins TRBV7-2 to TRBJ2-5; 9 bases are a match to TRBD1. The germline V gene encodes CDR1 SGHTA and CDR2 FQGNSA. V was pared by 1 base and J by 6 bases, with 6 bases of the junction left unmatched. CDR3 length: 15 amino acids. The CDR3 DNA sequence: TGTGCCAGCAGCTTAGGGACAGGGGAAAGGCAGACCCAGTACTTC. Its translation: CASSLGTGERQTQYF.

CDR3 sequence reads: CSVLRGGGGSYNEQFF. For the CDR3, the DNA is TGCAGCGTTCTGCGTGGAGGGGGCGGCTCCTACAATGAGCAGTTCTTC. The genes are TRBV29-1 and TRBJ2-1; D may be TRBD1 (7 bases). Germline CDR1 reads SQVTM; CDR2 reads ANQGSEA. Deletions cut 5 bases from V and 0 bases from J, with 17 bases between. The CDR3 extends over 16 amino acids.

This clonotype occurred many times. V usage is TRBV28 and J usage is TRBJ2-3; D remains ambiguous. The CDR3 spans 13 residues. The germline CDR1 and CDR2 sequences are MDHEN and SYDVKM. With 4 bases removed from V and 0 bases from J, the gap between germline ends came to 5 bases. The CDR3 nucleotides read TGTGCCAGCAGTTCTATTAGCACAGATACGCAGTATTTT. Protein product: CASSSISTDTQYF.

At least ten counts were recorded for this clonotype. At one boundary the junction diverges from the germline segment, which might be a read error. This chain joins TRBV7-2 and TRBJ2-5; D remains unclear. CDR1 is SGHTA and CDR2 is FQGNSA in the germline V gene. This CDR3 comprises 13 residues. The DNA of the CDR3 is TGCGCCAGCAGCCGCAGGCCTCAAGAGACCCAGTACTTC. It encodes CASSRRPQETQYF. The variable domain in full, completed from reference TRBV7-2 and TRBJ2-5, reads GAGVSQSPSNKVTEKGKDVELRCDPISGHTALYWYRQSLGQGLEFLIYFQGNSAPDKSGLPSDRFSAERTGGSVSTLTIQRTQQEDSAVYLCASSRRPQETQYFGPGTRLLVL.

A few counts support this clonotype. The CDR3 region has the DNA TGTGCCAGCAGTTTCGACCTTTTCTCCTACAATGAGCAGTTCTTC. The encoded protein is CASSFDLFSYNEQFF. J is TRBJ2-1 and V is TRBV28; D gene uncertain. V was trimmed by 3 bases and J by 0 bases, leaving 9 bases between them. The CDR3 has 15 amino acids. Germline loops: CDR1 MDHEN, CDR2 SYDVKM.

This clonotype was found a few times. The rearrangement links TRBV20-1 to TRBJ2-1, with D tentatively TRBD2 (5 bases). V was trimmed by 3 bases and J by 0 bases, leaving 12 bases between them. CDR1 DFQATT and CDR2 SNEGSKA come from the germline V gene (reference sequence). The CDR3 has 15 residues. DNA for the CDR3: TGCAGTGCTAGTGAGACTAAGAGCTCCTACAATGAGCAGTTCTTC. Translation: CSASETKSSYNEQFF.

The chain joins TRBV20-1 to TRBJ2-3; maybe TRBD2 (5 bases). The V gene lost 3 bases and the J gene lost 3 bases, with 13 bases spanning the gap. Germline loops: CDR1 DFQATT, CDR2 SNEGSKA (reference sequence). The CDR3 spans 14 residues. The CDR3 bases are TGCAGTGCTAGTAAGGTAGCGAGAACAGATACGCAGTATTTT. This encodes CSASKVARTDTQYF.

The gene calls are TRBV5-1 and TRBJ2-1, with TRBD1 matching 7 bases. The V segment lost 0 bases and the J segment 7 bases; nucleotides outside the gene matches: 10. Germline values: CDR1 SGHRS, CDR2 YFSETQ. This CDR3 is built from 16 residues. In DNA form, the CDR3 reads TGCGCCAGCAGCTTGGCCGAACAGGGGTTGGGAAATGAGCAGTTCTTC. Translating gives CASSLAEQGLGNEQFF.

The rearrangement uses TRBV20-1 and TRBJ1-5; no clear D gene. Trimming took 2 bases from V and 3 from J, leaving 8 bases between them. Looked up from germline, CDR1 is DFQATT and CDR2 is SNEGSKA (reference sequence). This CDR3 is built from 13 residues. CDR3 residues: CSARKQPNQPQHF. Here the CDR3 DNA reads TGCAGTGCTAGAAAACAGCCCAATCAGCCCCAGCATTTT.

J is TRBJ1-2 and V is TRBV6-1; possibly TRBD1 for D (5 bases). V was cut by 4 bases and J by 5 bases, with 14 bases left in between. The CDR3 is 14 amino acids. CDR1 MNHNS and CDR2 SASEGT come from the germline V gene. This CDR3 is CASSVPDSRYGYTF. CDR3 DNA sequence: TGTGCCAGCAGTGTCCCCGACAGTCGGTATGGCTACACCTTC.

CDR3 sequence (DNA): TGCAGTGCTGCAGGACAGCGTTATCAGCCCCAGCATTTT. This gives the protein CSAAGQRYQPQHF. This chain uses TRBV20-1 with TRBJ1-5, with a tentative D call TRBD1 (6 bases). The CDR3 covers 13 residues. The germline gives CDR1 DFQATT, CDR2 SNEGSKA (reference sequence). The V end was cut by 5 bases, the J end by 5 bases, with 13 bases between.

The V and J genes are TRBV6-2 or TRBV6-3 and TRBJ1-4; the D gene is possibly TRBD1 (5 bases). The V gene lost 2 bases and the J gene lost 7 bases, with 17 bases spanning the gap. The germline V gene encodes CDR1 MNHEY and CDR2 SVGEGT. This CDR3 spans 16 amino acids. The CDR3 protein is CASSYLGRKRSEKLFF. CDR3 coding DNA: TGTGCCAGCAGTTACCTGGGACGAAAAAGGAGTGAAAAACTGTTTTTT.

Notes on this clonotype: This may be a read error, as it is one base from a much larger clone. The rearrangement uses TRBV6-5 and TRBJ2-2; possible D gene TRBD1, 6 bases. Germline V gene lookup returns CDR1 MNHEY and CDR2 SVGAGI. This CDR3 has 13 amino acids. Trimming shortened V by 0 bases and J by 8 bases, and 7 bases separated the two germline ends. CDR3 DNA sequence: TGTGCCAGCAGTTACTCTGGACAGGGGGAGCTGTTTTTT. Translation gives CASSYSGQGELFF.

In this sample, this clonotype turned up many times. The chain links TRBV12-3 or TRBV12-4 to TRBJ2-3; D is unresolved. The V end was cut by 6 bases, the J end by 0 bases, with 7 bases between. This CDR3 has 13 amino acids. The CDR3 sequence: CASRLASTDTQYF. CDR3 in DNA: TGTGCCAGCAGACTCGCTAGCACAGATACGCAGTATTTT.

This clonotype has more than one count but fewer than ten. CDR3 in amino acids: CAISTLGAGYNEQFF. The CDR3 DNA is TGTGCCATCAGTACACTCGGAGCGGGGTACAATGAGCAGTTCTTC. The chain combines TRBV10-3 with TRBJ2-1, with 7 nucleotides matching TRBD2. Germline trimming cut 5 bases from V and 4 bases from J; bases unmatched to any gene: 8. The germline V gene encodes CDR1 ENHRY and CDR2 SYGVKD. This CDR3 has 15 amino acids.